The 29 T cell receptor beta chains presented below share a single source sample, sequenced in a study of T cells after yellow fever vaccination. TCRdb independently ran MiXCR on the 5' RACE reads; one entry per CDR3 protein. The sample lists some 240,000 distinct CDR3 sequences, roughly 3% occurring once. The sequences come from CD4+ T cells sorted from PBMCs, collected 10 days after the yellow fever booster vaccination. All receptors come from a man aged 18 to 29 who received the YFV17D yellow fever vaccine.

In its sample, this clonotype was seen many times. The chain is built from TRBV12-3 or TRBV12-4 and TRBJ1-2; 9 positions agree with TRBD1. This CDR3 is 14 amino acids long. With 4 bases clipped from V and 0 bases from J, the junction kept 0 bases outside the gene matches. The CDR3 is CASSWTGANYGYTF. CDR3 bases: TGTGCCAGCAGTTGGACAGGGGCTAACTATGGCTACACCTTC.

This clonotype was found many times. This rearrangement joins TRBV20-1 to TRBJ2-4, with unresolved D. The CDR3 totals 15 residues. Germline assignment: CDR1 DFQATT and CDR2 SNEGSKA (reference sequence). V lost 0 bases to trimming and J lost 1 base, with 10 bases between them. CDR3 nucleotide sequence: TGCAGTGCTAGAGATAGGTCCCCGGCCAAAAACATTCAGTACTTC. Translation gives CSARDRSPAKNIQYF.

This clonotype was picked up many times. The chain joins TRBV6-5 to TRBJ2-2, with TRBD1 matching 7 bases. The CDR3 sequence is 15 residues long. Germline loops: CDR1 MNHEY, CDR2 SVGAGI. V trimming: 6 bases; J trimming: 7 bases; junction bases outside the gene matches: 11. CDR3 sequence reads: CASSRDRAFYGELFF. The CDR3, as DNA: TGTGCCAGCAGCCGAGACAGGGCATTTTACGGGGAGCTGTTTTTT.

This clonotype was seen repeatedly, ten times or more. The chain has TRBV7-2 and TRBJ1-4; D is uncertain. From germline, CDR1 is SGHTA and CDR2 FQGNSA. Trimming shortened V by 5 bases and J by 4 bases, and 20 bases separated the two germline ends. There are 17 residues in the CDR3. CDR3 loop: CASSPRRGLYYNEKLFF. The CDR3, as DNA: TGTGCCAGCAGCCCGCGACGAGGACTATACTATAATGAAAAACTGTTTTTT.

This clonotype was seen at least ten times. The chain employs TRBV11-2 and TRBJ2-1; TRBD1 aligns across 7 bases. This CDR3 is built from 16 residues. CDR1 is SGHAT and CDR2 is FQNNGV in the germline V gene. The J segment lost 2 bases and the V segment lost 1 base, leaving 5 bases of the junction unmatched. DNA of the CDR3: TGTGCCAGCAGCTTAGCAGGGACAGCTCCCTACAATGAGCAGTTCTTC. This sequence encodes CASSLAGTAPYNEQFF.

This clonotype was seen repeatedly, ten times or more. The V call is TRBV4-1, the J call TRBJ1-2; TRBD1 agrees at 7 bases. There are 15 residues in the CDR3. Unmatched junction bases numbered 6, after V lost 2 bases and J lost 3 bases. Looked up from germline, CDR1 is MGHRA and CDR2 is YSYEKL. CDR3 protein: CASSQNPTGYYGYTF. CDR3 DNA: TGCGCCAGCAGCCAAAACCCGACAGGGTACTATGGCTACACCTTC.

The CDR3 DNA reads as TGTGCCAGGTCAATGCCGGGGGTTTCCCACAATGAGCAGTTCTTC. Translated: CARSMPGVSHNEQFF. The genes are TRBV19 and TRBJ2-1, with D perhaps TRBD2 (6 bases). The germline gives CDR1 LNHDA, CDR2 SQIVND (reference sequence). This CDR3 is 15 amino acids long. Trimming cost V 9 bases and J 5 bases, with 20 bases left between them.

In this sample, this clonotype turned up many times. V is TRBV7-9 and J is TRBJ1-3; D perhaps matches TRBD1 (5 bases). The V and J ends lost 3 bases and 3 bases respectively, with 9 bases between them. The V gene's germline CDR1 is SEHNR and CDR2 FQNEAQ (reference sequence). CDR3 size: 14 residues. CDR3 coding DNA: TGTGCCAGCAGCTTCCCGGGGCGTGGAAACACCATATATTTT. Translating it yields CASSFPGRGNTIYF.

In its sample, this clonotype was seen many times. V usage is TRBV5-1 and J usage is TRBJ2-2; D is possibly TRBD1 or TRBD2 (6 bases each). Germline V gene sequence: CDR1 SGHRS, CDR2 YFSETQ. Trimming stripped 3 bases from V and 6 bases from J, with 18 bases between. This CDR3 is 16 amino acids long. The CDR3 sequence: CASSSGDTFSPGELFF. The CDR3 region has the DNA TGCGCCAGCAGCTCGGGGGACACCTTCTCCCCCGGGGAGCTGTTTTTT.

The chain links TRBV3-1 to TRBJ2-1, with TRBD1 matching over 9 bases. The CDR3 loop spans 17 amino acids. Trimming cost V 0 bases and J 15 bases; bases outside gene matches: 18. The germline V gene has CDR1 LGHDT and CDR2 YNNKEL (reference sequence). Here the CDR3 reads CASSQDWGADRGGRPFF. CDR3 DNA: TGTGCCAGCAGCCAAGATTGGGGGGCCGACAGGGGGGGCCGACCGTTCTTC.

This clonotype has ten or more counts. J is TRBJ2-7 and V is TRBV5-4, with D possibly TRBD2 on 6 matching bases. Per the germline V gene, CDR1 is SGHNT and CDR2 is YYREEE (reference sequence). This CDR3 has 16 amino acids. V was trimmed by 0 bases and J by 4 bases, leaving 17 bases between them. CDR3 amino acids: CASSLDGGIVRYEQYV. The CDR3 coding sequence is TGTGCCAGCAGCTTGGATGGCGGGATCGTCCGGTACGAGCAGTACGTC.

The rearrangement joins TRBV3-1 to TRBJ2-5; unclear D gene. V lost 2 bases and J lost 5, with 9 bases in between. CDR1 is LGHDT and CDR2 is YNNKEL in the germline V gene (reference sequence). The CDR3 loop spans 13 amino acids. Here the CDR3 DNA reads TGTGCCAGCAGCCAACGCAGCTCGGAGACCCAGTACTTC. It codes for CASSQRSSETQYF.

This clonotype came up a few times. The CDR3: CANQVSNTGELFF. Written as DNA, the CDR3 is TGTGCCAACCAAGTTTCGAACACCGGGGAGCTGTTTTTT. The V call is TRBV21-1, the J call TRBJ2-2. TRBV21-1 is noted as a pseudogene. The length of the CDR3 is 13 residues.

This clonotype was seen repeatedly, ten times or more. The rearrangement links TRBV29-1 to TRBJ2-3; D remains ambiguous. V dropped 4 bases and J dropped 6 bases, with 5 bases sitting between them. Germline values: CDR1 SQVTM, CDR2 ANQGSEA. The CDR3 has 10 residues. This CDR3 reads CSVGRDTQYF. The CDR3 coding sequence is TGCAGCGTTGGTAGGGATACGCAGTATTTT.

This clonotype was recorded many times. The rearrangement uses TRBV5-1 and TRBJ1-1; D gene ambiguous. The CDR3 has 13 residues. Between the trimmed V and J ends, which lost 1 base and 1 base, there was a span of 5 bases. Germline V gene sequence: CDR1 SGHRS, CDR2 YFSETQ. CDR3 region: CASSLNQNTEAFF. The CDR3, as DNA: TGCGCCAGCAGCTTGAACCAGAACACTGAAGCTTTCTTT.

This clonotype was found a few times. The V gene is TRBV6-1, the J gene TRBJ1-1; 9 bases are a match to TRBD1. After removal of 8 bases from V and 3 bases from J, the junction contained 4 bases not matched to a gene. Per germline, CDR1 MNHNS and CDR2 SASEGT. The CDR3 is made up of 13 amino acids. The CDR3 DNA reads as TGTGCCAGCGGGACAGGGCAGTACACTGAAGCTTTCTTT. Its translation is CASGTGQYTEAFF.

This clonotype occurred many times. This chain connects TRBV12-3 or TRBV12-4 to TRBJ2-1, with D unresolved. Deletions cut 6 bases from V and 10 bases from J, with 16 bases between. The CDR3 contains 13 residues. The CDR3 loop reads CASSPGPPFEQFF. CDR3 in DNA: TGTGCCAGCAGCCCCGGACCCCCATTCGAGCAGTTCTTC.

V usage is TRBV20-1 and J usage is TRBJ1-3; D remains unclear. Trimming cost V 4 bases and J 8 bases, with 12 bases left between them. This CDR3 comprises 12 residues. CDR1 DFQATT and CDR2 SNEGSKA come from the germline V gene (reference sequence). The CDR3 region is CSAKREGDTIYF. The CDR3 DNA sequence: TGCAGTGCTAAAAGGGAGGGAGACACCATATATTTT.

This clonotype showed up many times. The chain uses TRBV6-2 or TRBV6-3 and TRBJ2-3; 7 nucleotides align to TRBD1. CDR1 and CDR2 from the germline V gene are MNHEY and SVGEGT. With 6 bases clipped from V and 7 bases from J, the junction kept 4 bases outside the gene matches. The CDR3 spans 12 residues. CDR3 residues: CASSNRGNTQYF. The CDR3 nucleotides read TGTGCCAGCAGCAACAGGGGAAATACGCAGTATTTT.

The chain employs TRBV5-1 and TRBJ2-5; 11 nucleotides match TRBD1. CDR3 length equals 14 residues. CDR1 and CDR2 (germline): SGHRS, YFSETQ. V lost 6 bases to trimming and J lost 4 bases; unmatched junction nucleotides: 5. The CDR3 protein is CASTGQGAGETQYF. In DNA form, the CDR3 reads TGCGCCAGCACCGGACAGGGGGCCGGAGAGACCCAGTACTTC.

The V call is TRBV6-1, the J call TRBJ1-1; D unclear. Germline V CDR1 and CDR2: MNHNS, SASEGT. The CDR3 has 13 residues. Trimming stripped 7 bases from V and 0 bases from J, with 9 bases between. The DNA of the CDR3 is TGTGCCAGCAATCAAGGTATGAACACTGAAGCTTTCTTT. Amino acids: CASNQGMNTEAFF.

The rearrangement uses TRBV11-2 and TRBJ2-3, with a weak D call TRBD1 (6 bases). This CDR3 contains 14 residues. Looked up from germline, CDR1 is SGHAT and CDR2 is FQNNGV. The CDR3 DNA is TGTGCTTCCGCTGCAGGGGATAACACAGATACGCAGTATTTT. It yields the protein CASAAGDNTDTQYF.

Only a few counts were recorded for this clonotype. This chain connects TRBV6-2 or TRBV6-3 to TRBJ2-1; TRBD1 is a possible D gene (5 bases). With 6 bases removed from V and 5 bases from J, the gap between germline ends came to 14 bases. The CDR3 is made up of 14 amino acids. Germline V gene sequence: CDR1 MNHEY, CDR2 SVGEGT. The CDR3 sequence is CASSPSGHNNEQFF. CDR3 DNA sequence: TGTGCCAGCAGCCCTTCCGGACACAACAATGAGCAGTTCTTC.

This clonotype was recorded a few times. The CDR3 here is CASSLGTDYNSPLHF. The CDR3 coding sequence is TGTGCCAGCAGCCTAGGGACAGACTATAATTCACCCCTCCACTTT. The rearrangement links TRBV3-1 to TRBJ1-6; 7 bases are a match to TRBD1. CDR3 length: 15 amino acids. V dropped 4 bases and J dropped 3; count of bases not matched to a gene: 3. Germline CDR1 is LGHDT and CDR2 is YNNKEL (reference sequence). Using reference TRBV3-1 and TRBJ1-6 for the parts outside the CDR3, the full variable domain is DTAVSQTPKYLVTQMGNDKSIKCEQNLGHDTMYWYKQDSKKFLKIMFSYNNKELIINETVPNRFSPKSPDKAHLNLHINSLELGDSAVYFCASSLGTDYNSPLHFGNGTRLTVT.

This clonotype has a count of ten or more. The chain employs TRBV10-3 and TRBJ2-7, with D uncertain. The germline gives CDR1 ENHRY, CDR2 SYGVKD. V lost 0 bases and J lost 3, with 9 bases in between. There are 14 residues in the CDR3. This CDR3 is CAISESRQFYEQYF. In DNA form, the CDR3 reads TGTGCCATCAGTGAGTCTAGGCAATTCTACGAGCAGTACTTC.

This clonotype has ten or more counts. CDR3 sequence reads: CAISESGGHSSYNEQFF. The CDR3 DNA sequence: TGTGCCATCAGTGAGTCAGGAGGCCACAGCTCCTACAATGAGCAGTTCTTC. The chain recombines TRBV10-3 with TRBJ2-1; a possible D gene is TRBD2 (5 bases). The CDR3 is 17 residues long. Between the trimmed V and J ends, which lost 0 bases and 0 bases, there was a span of 12 bases. CDR1 is ENHRY, CDR2 SYGVKD, per germline.

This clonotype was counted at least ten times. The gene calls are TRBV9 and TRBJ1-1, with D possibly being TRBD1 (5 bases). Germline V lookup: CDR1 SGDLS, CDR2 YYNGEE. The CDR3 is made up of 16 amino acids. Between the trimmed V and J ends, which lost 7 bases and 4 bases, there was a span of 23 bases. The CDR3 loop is CASAREPGAISTEAFF. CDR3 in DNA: TGTGCCAGCGCGAGGGAGCCTGGGGCTATCAGCACTGAAGCTTTCTTT.

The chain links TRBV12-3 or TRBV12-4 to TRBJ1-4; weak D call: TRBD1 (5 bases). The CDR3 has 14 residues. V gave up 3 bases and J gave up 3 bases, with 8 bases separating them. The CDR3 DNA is TGTGCCAGCAGTTTCTGGGGGTCTAATGAAAAACTGTTTTTT. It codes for CASSFWGSNEKLFF.

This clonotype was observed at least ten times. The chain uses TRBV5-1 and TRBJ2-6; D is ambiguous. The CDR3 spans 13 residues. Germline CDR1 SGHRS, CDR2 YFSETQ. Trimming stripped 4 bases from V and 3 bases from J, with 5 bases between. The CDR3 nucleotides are TGCGCCAGCAGCCCTGGTGGGGCCAACGTCCTGACTTTC. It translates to CASSPGGANVLTF.